The entry that follows covers one T cell receptor beta chain sequence. Its antigen is not identified. Here immunoSEQ multiplex PCR was the method, and the copy in TCRdb shows in-frame clones only, minus some. The data contain about 130,000 clones, around nine tenths of them singletons. The CDR3 has 15 residues. V was clipped by 7 bases and J by 4 bases; unmatched bases: 7. Germline assignment: CDR1 LNHDA and CDR2 SQIVND (reference sequence). These data are taken from a study of T cell responses to AZD1222 COVID-19 vaccine. Study outcomes and limitations: Donors in the cohort were predominantly white British and more often female, and clonal diversity was possibly underestimated.

The J gene is TRBJ1-5, the V gene TRBV19, with 10 bases matching TRBD1. Sample: peripheral blood, taken on day 0 of AZD1222 vaccination. This receptor was obtained from an adult in good health. The CDR3 nucleotides are TGTGCCAGTAACCTAGGGGACAGGGGAAATCAGCCCCAGCATTTT. This sequence encodes CASNLGDRGNQPQHF.